These T cell receptor beta chains were read from a single sample in a study of blood T cell repertoires in COVID-19. Libraries were prepared by immunoSEQ multiplex PCR; TCRdb keeps only in-frame clonotypes and omits some of them. The data contain around 190,000 clones, approximately 80% of them singletons. Sequencing input: peripheral blood. These receptors came from a human donor in a cohort sampled during active COVID-19. Both conserved end residues are part of each CDR3. The order of the fields is clone size, J gene, V gene, D gene, CDR3 protein, CDR3 DNA. D genes are given only for firm matches. Size tells how often a clone was seen (once, few, many) or the class of an expanded clone, and some rows leave it out.

- | TRBJ1-2 | TRBV4-1 | - | CASSQEWAGNYGYTF | TGCGCCAGCAGCCAAGAATGGGCGGGTAACTATGGCTACACCTTC
- | TRBJ2-1 | TRBV9 | - | CASSVALEGERRNSYNEQFF | TGTGCCAGCAGCGTAGCTTTAGAGGGGGAGCGACGGAACTCCTACAATGAGCAGTTCTTC
- | TRBJ1-2 | TRBV5-3 | - | CARSRTVSYGYTF | TGTGCCAGAAGCCGGACAGTTTCCTATGGCTACACCTTC
- | TRBJ1-4 | TRBV6-5 | - | CASTQIGEKLFF | TGTGCCAGCACACAGATCGGTGAAAAACTGTTTTTT
- | TRBJ1-1 | TRBV5-6 | - | CASSRYVLNTEAFF | TGTGCCAGCAGCCGCTACGTCTTGAACACTGAAGCTTTCTTT
once | TRBJ1-1 | TRBV2 | - | CASSHPLDSMNTEAFF | TGTGCCAGCAGTCACCCCTTGGACAGTATGAACACTGAAGCTTTCTTT
- | TRBJ1-3 | TRBV9 | - | CASSTTGNTIYF | TGTGCCAGCAGCACCACCGGGAACACCATATATTTT
- | TRBJ1-1 | TRBV19 | TRBD1 | CARPNRGRLNTEAFF | TGTGCCAGACCAAACAGGGGAAGACTGAACACTGAAGCTTTCTTT
- | TRBJ2-7 | TRBV6-6 | - | CASSYSEEQYF | TGTGCCAGCAGTTACTCTGAGGAGCAGTACTTC
- | TRBJ2-5 | TRBV3-1/TRBV3-2 | TRBD2 | CASSQDWASGEETQYF | TGTGCCAGCAGCCAAGACTGGGCTAGCGGGGAAGAGACCCAGTACTTC
- | TRBJ1-5 | TRBV19 | - | CASSINSEYDQPQHF | TGTGCCAGTAGTATCAACAGTGAATACGATCAGCCCCAGCATTTT
- | TRBJ1-1 | TRBV15 | TRBD1 | CATSMAGTGVNTEAFF | TGTGCCACCAGCATGGCCGGGACAGGGGTAAACACTGAAGCTTTCTTT
once | TRBJ1-3 | TRBV13 | TRBD1 | CASSSRIGGDSGNTIYF | TGTGCCAGCAGCTCCCGTATAGGGGGCGACTCTGGAAACACCATATATTTT
- | TRBJ1-2 | TRBV6-5 | - | CASSAQGNYGYTF | TGTGCCAGCAGCGCACAGGGTAACTATGGCTACACCTTC
- | TRBJ1-6 | TRBV13 | TRBD1 | CASSLTGTGNSPLHF | TGTGCCAGCAGCTTAACCGGGACAGGGAATTCACCCCTCCACTTT
- | TRBJ2-3 | TRBV2 | TRBD2 | CASWGDPTSGVVDTQYF | TGTGCCAGCTGGGGGGACCCGACTAGCGGGGTTGTGGATACGCAGTATTTT
once | TRBJ2-7 | TRBV27 | TRBD1 | CASSLGQGASYEQYF | TGTGCCAGCAGTTTGGGACAGGGGGCATCCTACGAGCAGTACTTC
- | TRBJ1-1 | TRBV11-2 | - | CASSFLAQGRLYTEAFF | TGTGCCAGCAGCTTCTTGGCTCAGGGTCGGTTGTACACTGAAGCTTTCTTT
- | TRBJ2-2 | TRBV7-9 | - | CASSLGWTFTGELFF | TGTGCCAGCAGCTTAGGATGGACATTCACCGGGGAGCTGTTTTTT
- | TRBJ2-1 | TRBV9 | - | CASSVDIPGRSYNEQFF | TGTGCCAGCAGCGTAGATATACCGGGGAGATCCTACAATGAGCAGTTCTTC
- | TRBJ1-3 | TRBV2 | TRBD1 | CASTRDRASGNTIYF | TGTGCCAGCACCAGGGACAGGGCCTCTGGAAACACCATATATTTT
once | TRBJ2-1 | TRBV27 | TRBD1 | CASSLIPGTGFYNEQFF | TGTGCCAGCAGTTTGATCCCCGGGACAGGATTTTACAATGAGCAGTTCTTC
- | TRBJ1-3 | TRBV12-3/TRBV12-4 | - | CASSLSREDTIYF | TGTGCCAGCAGTTTAAGCAGGGAGGACACCATATATTTT
few | TRBJ2-2 | TRBV19 | - | CASSLTGNTGELFF | TGTGCCAGTAGTCTCACAGGGAACACCGGGGAGCTGTTTTTT
- | TRBJ1-2 | TRBV6-5 | TRBD1 | CASSRTGPYGYTF | TGTGCCAGCAGTCGGACAGGGCCCTATGGCTACACCTTC
- | TRBJ1-1 | TRBV3-1/TRBV3-2 | - | CASSQVGSGGFTEAFF | TGTGCCAGCAGCCAAGTGGGGTCAGGAGGATTCACTGAAGCTTTCTTT
once | TRBJ1-1 | TRBV2 | - | CASSVLSMNTEAFF | TGTGCCAGCAGTGTTCTAAGCATGAACACTGAAGCTTTCTTT
- | TRBJ1-5 | TRBV2 | - | CASSELGGSNQPQHF | TGTGCCAGCAGTGAATTAGGGGGTAGCAATCAGCCCCAGCATTTT